This is a list of T cell receptor beta chains from one sample in a study of pediatric ulcerative colitis. Generated by immunoSEQ multiplex PCR, the TCRdb table keeps only in-frame clones and is missing some. This sample yields some 43,000 clones, of which over 70% are seen a single time; over 3% belongs to the top ten. The specimen sequenced was gut tissue. These receptors were collected from a girl aged 5-17 years with moderate ulcerative colitis. Both conserved end residues are part of each CDR3. A D gene is named only where the DNA matches it firmly. Only part of the rows carry a size: once, few, many, or a class if the clone is expanded.

v_call,clone_size,d_call,j_call,cdr3_aa,cdr3_nt
TRBV30,.,.,TRBJ2-7,CAWAIGRTGEQYF,TGTGCCTGGGCAATAGGACGGACCGGGGAGCAGTACTTC
TRBV6-1,.,.,TRBJ1-2,CASSEAGRFYYGYTF,TGTGCCAGCAGTGAAGCGGGCCGGTTTTACTATGGCTACACCTTC
TRBV6-5,once,.,TRBJ1-5,CASRTGGYNQPQHF,TGTGCCAGCAGGACAGGCGGATACAATCAGCCCCAGCATTTT
TRBV6-5,once,TRBD2,TRBJ2-1,CASSPSGWGNEQFF,TGTGCCAGCAGTCCTAGCGGGTGGGGCAATGAGCAGTTCTTC
TRBV19,once,.,TRBJ2-6,CASSLGTRDIGSGANVLTF,TGTGCCAGTAGTTTGGGTACCCGGGACATTGGCTCTGGGGCCAACGTCCTGACTTTC
TRBV18,.,.,TRBJ2-1,CASSSGPLDYNEQFF,TGTGCCAGCTCATCGGGACCTTTGGACTACAATGAGCAGTTCTTC
TRBV6-5,.,TRBD2,TRBJ2-7,CASSYSVRGARGEQYF,TGTGCCAGCAGTTACTCAGTGCGGGGGGCCAGAGGCGAGCAGTACTTC
TRBV5-4,.,.,TRBJ1-2,CASGGVDSYGYTF,TGTGCCAGCGGGGGGGTGGACTCCTATGGCTACACCTTC
TRBV7-2,few,.,TRBJ2-3,CASSWGPSTDTQYF,TGTGCCAGCAGCTGGGGGCCTAGCACAGATACGCAGTATTTT
TRBV7-9,.,.,TRBJ2-7,CASSLALPASTYEQYF,TGTGCCAGCAGCTTAGCGCTCCCAGCGTCAACCTACGAGCAGTACTTC
TRBV28,.,TRBD1,TRBJ1-5,CASSLPGTGVFQPQHF,TGTGCCAGCAGTTTGCCCGGGACAGGGGTATTTCAGCCCCAGCATTTT
TRBV2,.,.,TRBJ1-1,CASTGTGNTEAFF,TGTGCCAGCACCGGGACGGGGAACACTGAAGCTTTCTTT
TRBV30,once,.,TRBJ1-4,CAWSVKQFATNEKLFF,TGTGCCTGGAGTGTAAAGCAGTTTGCAACTAATGAAAAACTGTTTTTT
TRBV6-5,once,.,TRBJ1-5,CASSYSGGVGQPQHF,TGTGCCAGCAGTTACTCCGGAGGGGTTGGTCAGCCCCAGCATTTT
TRBV29-1,.,.,TRBJ2-1,CSVTRTQNNEQFF,TGCAGCGTTACTCGGACTCAAAACAATGAGCAGTTCTTC
TRBV7-8,few,.,TRBJ1-5,CASSLGVAEPQHF,TGTGCCAGCAGCTTAGGGGTCGCGGAGCCCCAGCATTTT
TRBV4-1,.,.,TRBJ2-1,CASSQAMSGGAYNEQFF,TGCGCCAGCAGCCAAGCTATGTCGGGCGGGGCCTACAATGAGCAGTTCTTC
TRBV19,.,.,TRBJ2-5,CASSIAGQETQYF,TGTGCCAGTAGTATAGCGGGACAAGAGACCCAGTACTTC
TRBV6-1,.,TRBD2,TRBJ2-7,CASSERTSGSYEQYF,TGTGCCAGCAGTGAAAGGACTAGCGGGAGCTACGAGCAGTACTTC
TRBV27,.,.,TRBJ2-5,CASSLFPPLEQETQYF,TGTGCCAGCAGTTTATTTCCTCCCCTCGAACAAGAGACCCAGTACTTC
TRBV5-6,.,.,TRBJ1-3,CASKQASGNTIYF,TGTGCCAGCAAACAGGCTTCTGGAAACACCATATATTTT
TRBV5-4,.,.,TRBJ1-4,CASSLGQTNEKLFF,TGTGCCAGCAGCTTAGGACAGACTAATGAAAAACTGTTTTTT
TRBV5-1,.,.,TRBJ1-3,CASSLGAGGSSGNTIYF,TGCGCCAGCAGCTTGGGGGCCGGGGGTAGCTCTGGAAACACCATATATTTT
TRBV7-9,.,.,TRBJ2-1,CASSLIGVTDNEQFF,TGTGCCAGCAGCTTAATAGGAGTTACGGACAATGAGCAGTTCTTC
TRBV4-3,.,TRBD2,TRBJ2-1,CASSQMLGEGNEQFF,TGCGCCAGCAGCCAGATGTTGGGGGAGGGCAATGAGCAGTTCTTC
TRBV5-8,.,TRBD1,TRBJ2-3,CASRTGGADTQYF,TGTGCCAGCCGGACAGGGGGCGCAGATACGCAGTATTTT
TRBV7-9,.,TRBD1,TRBJ2-7,CASSTAPGQGAYEQYF,TGTGCCAGCAGCACGGCTCCGGGACAGGGAGCCTACGAGCAGTACTTC
TRBV19,once,.,TRBJ1-4,CASRSGQNNEKLFF,TGTGCCAGTAGAAGCGGACAGAATAATGAAAAACTGTTTTTT
TRBV5-1,.,.,TRBJ1-1,CASSSDLNTEAFF,TGCGCCAGCAGCTCGGACCTGAACACTGAAGCTTTCTTT
TRBV5-6,.,TRBD1,TRBJ2-2,CASSFVGDRNTGELFF,TGTGCCAGCAGCTTTGTTGGGGACAGGAACACCGGGGAGCTGTTTTTT
TRBV28,.,.,TRBJ1-1,CASGTGRAFF,TGTGCCAGCGGGACGGGTAGAGCTTTCTTT
TRBV7-9,.,.,TRBJ2-7,CASSLQGWEQYF,TGTGCCAGCAGCCTACAGGGATGGGAGCAGTACTTC
TRBV5-6,.,.,TRBJ1-2,CASSPGSYGYTF,TGTGCCAGCAGCCCTGGTTCCTATGGCTACACCTTC
TRBV9,.,TRBD1,TRBJ2-7,CASSRQGGSYEQYF,TGTGCCAGCAGCAGACAGGGGGGGTCCTACGAGCAGTACTTC
TRBV5-1,.,TRBD1,TRBJ2-7,CASSLGAGTASYEQYF,TGCGCCAGCAGCCTGGGGGCCGGGACAGCCTCCTACGAGCAGTACTTC
TRBV11-2,.,.,TRBJ2-2,CASSLITGWPGELFF,TGTGCCAGCAGCTTAATAACAGGGTGGCCCGGGGAGCTGTTTTTT
TRBV7-7,.,TRBD1,TRBJ2-7,CASSFGQGDSYEQYF,TGTGCTAGCAGCTTCGGACAGGGCGACTCCTACGAGCAGTACTTC
TRBV14,.,.,TRBJ2-5,CASSQLFEGRAQETQYF,TGTGCCAGCAGCCAATTATTCGAGGGTAGGGCCCAAGAGACCCAGTACTTC
TRBV4-1,.,.,TRBJ2-1,CASSQEGASGPNNEQFF,TGCGCCAGCAGCCAAGAGGGGGCATCAGGTCCCAACAATGAGCAGTTCTTC
TRBV5-4,.,TRBD2,TRBJ2-7,CASSLISSGGEGEQYF,TGTGCCAGCAGCCTTATCTCTAGCGGGGGGGAAGGTGAGCAGTACTTC
TRBV19,.,.,TRBJ2-4,CASSNLAVAKNIQYF,TGTGCCAGTAGTAATCTAGCTGTGGCCAAAAACATTCAGTACTTC
TRBV30,.,TRBD2,TRBJ2-3,CAWGRGGSSTDTQYF,TGTGCCTGGGGGAGGGGCGGTTCAAGCACAGATACGCAGTATTTT
TRBV2,.,.,TRBJ2-7,CASSERSPSEQYF,TGTGCCAGCAGTGAACGGTCCCCCTCCGAGCAGTACTTC
TRBV9,.,.,TRBJ2-1,CASSVEGPGNEQFF,TGTGCCAGCAGCGTAGAGGGACCGGGGAATGAGCAGTTCTTC
TRBV10-2,.,.,TRBJ1-5,CASSYRVDNQPQHF,TGCGCCAGCAGCTATAGGGTGGACAATCAGCCCCAGCATTTT
TRBV2,.,.,TRBJ2-3,CASKGGFRADTQYF,TGTGCCAGCAAGGGCGGGTTTCGCGCAGATACGCAGTATTTT
TRBV7-8,.,.,TRBJ2-5,CASSFTRTETQYF,TGTGCCAGCAGCTTTACTAGGACAGAGACCCAGTACTTC
TRBV5-1,.,.,TRBJ2-1,CASSLLGLDNEQFF,TGCGCCAGCAGCTTGCTGGGGCTGGACAATGAGCAGTTCTTC
TRBV29-1,.,TRBD1,TRBJ1-2,CSVTPGQGSYGYTF,TGCAGCGTTACCCCGGGACAGGGAAGCTATGGCTACACCTTC
TRBV5-1,.,.,TRBJ1-1,CASSPHLNTEAFF,TGCGCCAGCAGCCCTCACTTGAACACTGAAGCTTTCTTT
TRBV5-4,.,.,TRBJ1-1,CASSPSREEAFF,TGTGCCAGCAGCCCCTCCAGGGAGGAAGCTTTCTTT
TRBV6-1,.,.,TRBJ2-3,CATERPRPADTQYF,TGTGCCACCGAACGCCCCCGACCTGCAGATACGCAGTATTTT
TRBV12-5,.,.,TRBJ1-4,CASGLNGFGEKLFF,TGTGCTAGTGGTTTGAACGGATTCGGCGAAAAACTGTTTTTT
TRBV9,.,.,TRBJ1-5,CASSVGGNNQPQHF,TGTGCCAGCAGCGTAGGTGGGAACAATCAGCCCCAGCATTTT